A selection of T cell receptor beta chains follows, all from one sample in a study of T-cell memory formation after mild COVID-19. TCRdb ran MiXCR on the 5' RACE reads and lists one entry per CDR3 protein. This sample has more than 350,000 distinct CDR3 sequences; under 25% occur once, and the top ten carry about an eighth. The sample taken for sequencing was PBMCs or a T cell subset sorted from them (not recorded which). The receptor source for this set is an adult woman who had mild COVID-19 (a few samples of this study predate the infection). Cell type and time point are not known. Both conserved end residues are part of each CDR3. A D gene is named only where the DNA matches it firmly. Expanded clones get a size class; other rows say once, few or many, or leave the size out.

d_call	clone_size	v_call	j_call	cdr3_aa	cdr3_nt
TRBD1	.	TRBV27	TRBJ1-5	CASSLGTGNGNQPQHF	TGTGCCAGCAGTTTGGGGACAGGGAATGGCAATCAGCCCCAGCATTTT
.	few	TRBV12-3/TRBV12-4	TRBJ2-3	CASSLDRTRDTQYF	TGTGCCAGCAGTTTAGATAGGACCCGAGATACGCAGTATTTT
.	many	TRBV7-9	TRBJ2-7	CASTPAGVDGSYEQYF	TGTGCCAGCACCCCCGCAGGGGTAGACGGTTCCTACGAGCAGTACTTC
TRBD1	.	TRBV3-1	TRBJ2-2	CASSRRTGDQSAGELFF	TGTGCCAGCAGCCGACGGACAGGGGACCAGAGCGCCGGGGAGCTGTTTTTT
.	.	TRBV7-2	TRBJ1-2	CASSTPDGTESGYTF	TGTGCCAGCAGCACGCCGGACGGGACGGAGTCGGGCTACACCTTC
.	few	TRBV9	TRBJ1-1	CASSVAGRNTEAFF	TGTGCCAGCAGCGTAGCAGGCCGGAACACTGAAGCTTTCTTT
TRBD2	few	TRBV20-1	TRBJ2-5	CSARDNAPSPSGLKETQYF	TGCAGTGCTAGAGATAATGCCCCCAGCCCTAGCGGGTTGAAAGAGACCCAGTACTTC
.	few	TRBV30	TRBJ2-2	CARGLHTFGGELFF	TGTGCCAGGGGACTCCATACATTCGGCGGGGAGCTGTTTTTT
.	few	TRBV5-1	TRBJ2-3	CASSFGTDTDTQYF	TGCGCCAGCAGCTTTGGGACGGACACAGATACGCAGTATTTT
.	.	TRBV5-1	TRBJ2-1	CASSSAGQRNEQFF	TGCGCCAGCAGCTCCGCTGGACAGCGCAATGAGCAGTTCTTC
.	few	TRBV25-1	TRBJ1-5	CASSTAIGNQPQHF	TGTGCCAGCAGTACTGCGATCGGCAATCAGCCCCAGCATTTT
TRBD2	.	TRBV10-2	TRBJ2-7	CASSESTGGYEQYF	TGCGCCAGCAGTGAATCTACGGGAGGCTACGAGCAGTACTTC
TRBD1	.	TRBV5-1	TRBJ1-2	CASSLTGGSDYGYTF	TGCGCCAGCAGCTTGACAGGGGGAAGCGACTATGGCTACACCTTC
.	.	TRBV7-2	TRBJ2-1	CASSILLGLNEQFF	TGTGCCAGCAGCATCCTATTAGGGTTGAATGAGCAGTTCTTC